This T cell receptor beta chain appears in the sequencing data of a study of cytomegalovirus exposure and HLA in healthy donors. Findings of the study overall: The classifier was said to identify cytomegalovirus status with high specificity and sensitivity. Per a later analysis, fewer than 20,000 TCR beta sequences showed association with HLA alleles at 0.05 false discovery rate.

13 Jbeta primers and 60 Vbeta primers were used for the PCR. Sequencing used immunoSEQ multiplex PCR; TCRdb keeps in-frame clones, though not all of them. Here the sample spans approximately 170,000 clones, approximately 80% being singletons. With regard to this clone: What it binds is not known.

V was trimmed by 1 base and J by 0 bases, leaving 13 bases between them. Germline V gives CDR1 SGDLS, CDR2 YYNGEE. The CDR3 length is 16 residues. This receptor was identified in a woman aged 45-59 years in good health and CMV-seropositive. The sample comprised PBMCs. The V gene is TRBV9, the J gene TRBJ2-5, with D possibly TRBD2 on 5 matching bases. The CDR3 bases are TGTGCCAGCAGCGTATCTGGTACGGGGTACCAAGAGACCCAGTACTTC. This sequence encodes CASSVSGTGYQETQYF.